This T cell receptor (beta chain) was sequenced in a study of blood T cell repertoires in COVID-19. Participants came from roughly 24 US areas, aged roughly 18 to 95 years. Trimming at V came to 3 bases and at J to 4 bases, leaving 5 bases not matched to a gene. Germline V gene data show CDR1 as MDHEN and CDR2 as SYDVKM. The CDR3 runs to 15 residues. Assay used: immunoSEQ multiplex PCR; TCRdb lists only in-frame clones, some missing. The sample gives fewer than 300,000 clones, approximately 83% of which show up once; 3.5% to 5.5% is in the top ten. Sequencing was performed on PBMCs or T cells enriched from blood (not recorded which). J is TRBJ1-2 and V is TRBV28; 10 nucleotides agree with TRBD1. The TCR was taken from a woman aged 25 to 45 who had recovered from COVID-19. CDR3 in DNA: TGTGCCAGCAGTTTTTTGGACAGGGGGAGCTATGGCTACACCTTC. It codes for CASSFLDRGSYGYTF.